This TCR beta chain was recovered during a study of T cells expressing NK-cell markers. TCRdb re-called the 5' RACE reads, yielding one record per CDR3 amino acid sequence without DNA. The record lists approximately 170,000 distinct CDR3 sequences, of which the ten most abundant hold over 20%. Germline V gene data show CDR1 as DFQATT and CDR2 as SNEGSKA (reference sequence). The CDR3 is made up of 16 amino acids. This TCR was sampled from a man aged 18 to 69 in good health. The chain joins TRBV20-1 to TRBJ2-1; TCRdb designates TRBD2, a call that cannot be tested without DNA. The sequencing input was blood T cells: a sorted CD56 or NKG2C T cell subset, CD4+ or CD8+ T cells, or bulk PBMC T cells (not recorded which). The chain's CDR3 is CSAPGLADSSYNEQFF.